These 20 T cell receptor beta chains came from one sample sequenced in a study of blood T cell repertoires in COVID-19. Assay: immunoSEQ multiplex PCR; the TCRdb copy retains only in-frame clones and omits some. The sample records 150,000 or so clones, 79% being singletons. Input material: peripheral blood. These receptors were collected from a woman aged 55 to 70 with COVID-19, enrolled during active disease.

The J gene is TRBJ1-5, the V gene TRBV2; no definite D call. The V gene's germline CDR1 is SNHLY and CDR2 FYNNEI. Trimming shortened V by 0 bases and J by 0 bases, and 6 bases separated the two germline ends. This CDR3 has 15 amino acids. The CDR3 protein is CASSEARHSNQPQHF. CDR3 sequence (DNA): TGTGCCAGCAGTGAAGCAAGACATAGCAATCAGCCCCAGCATTTT.

The chain is built from TRBV7-9 and TRBJ1-3; a possible D gene is TRBD1 (6 bases). Trimming removed 9 bases from V and 1 base from J, with 16 bases in between. The germline CDR1 and CDR2 sequences are SEHNR and FQNEAQ (reference sequence). CDR3 size: 15 residues. CDR3 DNA sequence: TGTGCCAGTTCTTCAGGGGATCAGTCTGGAAACACCATATATTTT. This gives the protein CASSSGDQSGNTIYF.

The J gene is TRBJ1-3, the V gene TRBV19; D possibly corresponds to TRBD1 (5 bases). The CDR3 spans 14 residues. Germline V lookup: CDR1 LNHDA, CDR2 SQIVND (reference sequence). V dropped 4 bases and J dropped 1 base, with 8 bases sitting between them. The CDR3 DNA reads TGTGCCAGTAGTAAACAGGAATCTGGAAACACCATATATTTT. It is translated as CASSKQESGNTIYF.

This chain joins TRBV19 and TRBJ1-4; a weak D match, TRBD1 (6 bases). CDR1 is LNHDA, CDR2 SQIVND, per germline (reference sequence). Trimming took 1 base from V and 5 from J, leaving 11 bases between them. This CDR3 is 15 amino acids long. The CDR3 DNA is TGTGCCAGTAGTATAGCGAGGGGGAGAAATGAAAAACTGTTTTTT. Translating it yields CASSIARGRNEKLFF.

This clone was found once. The chain is built from TRBV27 and TRBJ2-3, with TRBD2 matching over 10 bases. Germline CDR1 MNHEY, CDR2 SMNVEV (reference sequence). This CDR3 has 16 residues. The trim removed 6 bases at V and 4 bases at J, leaving 10 bases unmatched. The CDR3 DNA is TGTGCCAGCAGGGGGGTTGGGCTAGCGGGGGCAGATACGCAGTATTTT. Protein sequence: CASRGVGLAGADTQYF.

In nucleotides, the CDR3 is TGTGCCAGCAGTCGGGACAGGGGTTACGAGCAGTACGTC. Translation gives CASSRDRGYEQYV. V gene TRBV6-6 combines with J gene TRBJ2-7, with 10 bases matching TRBD1. Germline V CDR1 and CDR2: MNHNY, SVGAGI (reference sequence). The CDR3 length is 13 residues. The J segment lost 4 bases and the V segment lost 5 bases, leaving 2 bases of the junction unmatched.

The rearrangement joins TRBV6-6 to TRBJ2-7; 14 bases fit TRBD2. The trim removed 4 bases at V and 5 bases at J, leaving 4 bases unmatched. Germline V gene data show CDR1 as MNHNY and CDR2 as SVGAGI (reference sequence). This CDR3 spans 15 amino acids. CDR3 loop: CASSFGTSGSDEQYF. The CDR3 DNA sequence: TGTGCCAGCAGTTTCGGGACTAGCGGGAGTGACGAGCAGTACTTC.

V is TRBV4-2 and J is TRBJ2-2; 10 bases match TRBD2. CDR3 length: 18 residues. CDR1 and CDR2 (germline): LGHNA, YNFKEQ. After removal of 2 bases from V and 2 bases from J, the junction contained 8 bases not matched to a gene. The CDR3 DNA follows: TGTGCCAGCAGCCAATACACTTTAGCGGGAGGAAACACCGGGGAGCTGTTTTTT. This gives the protein CASSQYTLAGGNTGELFF.

V and J are TRBV5-6 and TRBJ2-7, with D perhaps TRBD1 (5 bases). The germline gives CDR1 SGHDT, CDR2 YYEEEE. The length of the CDR3 is 13 residues. V shed 1 base and J shed 3 bases, with 8 bases lying between them. CDR3: CASSLTGNYEQYV. As DNA, the CDR3 is TGTGCCAGCAGCTTGACAGGAAACTACGAGCAGTACGTC.

The CDR3 is CASSLSGPGTGGSGANVLTF. The CDR3 DNA sequence: TGCGCCAGCAGCTTGAGTGGCCCCGGGACAGGGGGCTCGGGGGCCAACGTCCTGACTTTC. The gene calls are TRBV5-1 and TRBJ2-6, with TRBD1 matching 12 bases. J gave up 4 bases and V 1 base, and 12 bases lay outside the gene matches. This CDR3 has 20 amino acids. The germline V gene has CDR1 SGHRS and CDR2 YFSETQ.

The CDR3 region is CASSPDRVLETQYF. DNA of the CDR3: TGTGCCAGCAGCCCAGACAGGGTCTTGGAGACCCAGTACTTC. The rearrangement uses TRBV5-4 and TRBJ2-5; 7 bases agree with TRBD1. CDR1 and CDR2 (germline): SGHNT, YYREEE (reference sequence). V was clipped by 4 bases and J by 5 bases; unmatched bases: 8. The CDR3 extends over 14 amino acids.

The sample holds one count of this clone. CDR3 sequence: CASSRRLAGGPRSYNEQFF. Written as DNA, the CDR3 is TGTGCCAGCAGCCGGCGACTAGCGGGGGGGCCTCGCTCCTACAATGAGCAGTTCTTC. This chain joins TRBV3-1 (or the pseudogene TRBV3-2) and TRBJ2-1; 14 nucleotides match TRBD2. J lost 0 bases, V lost 4 bases, and 8 bases had no gene match. From germline, CDR1 is LGHDT and CDR2 YNNKEL (reference sequence). This CDR3 is 19 amino acids long.

This chain connects TRBV28 to TRBJ2-5; D uncertain. CDR1 is MDHEN, CDR2 SYDVKM, per germline. V was clipped by 0 bases and J by 2 bases, with 7 bases between them. The CDR3 sequence is 14 residues long. CDR3 DNA: TGTGCCAGCAGTTTATGGGGCCAACAAGAGACCCAGTACTTC. It specifies CASSLWGQQETQYF.

The gene calls are TRBV6-2 or TRBV6-3 and TRBJ2-1, with 12 bases matching TRBD2. V was pared by 1 base and J by 0 bases, with 7 bases of the junction left unmatched. The CDR3 covers 19 residues. Germline V gene sequence: CDR1 MNHEY, CDR2 SVGEGT. CDR3 loop: CASSYLGLAGLSSYNEQFF. The CDR3 nucleotides read TGTGCCAGCAGTTACTTGGGACTAGCGGGCCTAAGCTCCTACAATGAGCAGTTCTTC.

The CDR3 loop is CASSFESSTDTQYF. CDR3 coding DNA: TGTGCCAGCAGTTTCGAGAGTAGCACAGATACGCAGTATTTT. The chain carries TRBV28 and TRBJ2-3; D gene ambiguous. Germline CDR1 is MDHEN and CDR2 is SYDVKM. Between the trimmed V and J ends, which lost 3 bases and 0 bases, there was a span of 7 bases. The CDR3 is made up of 14 amino acids.

This rearrangement joins TRBV28 to TRBJ1-4, with D maybe TRBD1 (6 bases). Per germline, CDR1 MDHEN and CDR2 SYDVKM. Between the trimmed V and J ends, which lost 9 bases and 5 bases, there was a span of 10 bases. The CDR3 sequence is 12 residues long. The CDR3 DNA sequence: TGTGCCAGTAGGACAGCAAATGAAAAACTGTTTTTT. Amino acids: CASRTANEKLFF.

This rearrangement joins TRBV11-2 to TRBJ1-1; D unclear. The CDR3 spans 12 residues. Germline assignment: CDR1 SGHAT and CDR2 FQNNGV. The V and J ends lost 1 base and 10 bases respectively, with 10 bases between them. Written as DNA, the CDR3 is TGTGCCAGCAGCTTAGCCTCAGACTCAGCTTTCTTT. This sequence encodes CASSLASDSAFF.

The chain links TRBV5-1 to TRBJ1-2, with 12 bases fitting TRBD1. This CDR3 contains 17 residues. V shed 0 bases, J shed 4 bases, and the junction held 7 bases outside the gene matches. Germline V gene sequence: CDR1 SGHRS, CDR2 YFSETQ. The CDR3 is CASSLAGTGGPFYGYTF. The CDR3 DNA reads TGCGCCAGCAGCTTGGCCGGGACAGGGGGCCCTTTCTATGGCTACACCTTC.

In its sample, this clone was seen a few times. The rearrangement links TRBV5-6 to TRBJ2-1, with TRBD1 as a possible D gene (5 bases). Trimming pared 6 bases from V and 0 bases from J, leaving 16 bases between. Germline-derived CDR1 and CDR2 are SGHDT and YYEEEE. This CDR3 region has 16 residues. As DNA, the CDR3 is TGTGCCAGCACCCATTGGGGCCTCAGCTCCTACAATGAGCAGTTCTTC. Its protein is CASTHWGLSSYNEQFF. Full variable domain (remainder filled in from reference TRBV5-6 and TRBJ2-1): DAGVTQSPTHLIKTRGQQVTLRCSPKSGHDTVSWYQQALGQGPQFIFQYYEEEERQRGNFPDRFSGHQFPNYSSELNVNALLLGDSALYLCASTHWGLSSYNEQFFGPGTRLTVL.

This clone came up a few times. The chain has TRBV2 and TRBJ2-7; 13 bases are shared with TRBD2. The CDR3 totals 14 residues. Germline-derived CDR1 and CDR2 are SNHLY and FYNNEI. V lost 5 bases and J lost 5; bases outside the gene matches: 3. The CDR3 region is CASSRTSGSNEQYF. Written as DNA, the CDR3 is TGTGCCAGCAGTCGGACTAGCGGGAGCAACGAGCAGTACTTC.